The 6 T cell receptor beta chains below all came from one sample that was sequenced in a study of CD8 T cells in ankylosing spondylitis. Via MiXCR, TCRdb re-called the 5' RACE reads, giving one row per CDR3 protein. The data contain about 160,000 distinct CDR3 sequences, 8.5% to 10% of them singletons. Sequenced sample: blood, either unsorted or a sorted T cell fraction (not recorded which). The receptors here all came from a female donor with ankylosing spondylitis or in good health (not recorded which).

V usage is TRBV27 and J usage is TRBJ1-5; D is uncertain. The CDR3 loop spans 13 amino acids. V shed 0 bases and J shed 5 bases, with 5 bases lying between them. From germline, CDR1 is MNHEY and CDR2 SMNVEV (reference sequence). CDR3 loop: CASSLSSHQPQHF. The CDR3 DNA is TGTGCCAGCAGTTTATCTTCCCATCAGCCCCAGCATTTT.

The rearrangement joins TRBV11-2 to TRBJ2-2; D assignment may be TRBD1 or TRBD2 (5 bases each). V gave up 4 bases and J gave up 6 bases, with 9 bases separating them. Germline V CDR1 and CDR2: SGHAT, FQNNGV. The CDR3 has 13 residues. CDR3 region: CASSWDGAGELFF. DNA of the CDR3: TGTGCCAGCAGCTGGGACGGGGCCGGGGAGCTGTTTTTT.

The gene calls are TRBV4-1 and TRBJ2-7; D is uncertain. This CDR3 is 14 amino acids long. Germline-derived CDR1 and CDR2 are MGHRA and YSYEKL. With 4 bases removed from V and 3 bases from J, the gap between germline ends came to 13 bases. The CDR3 nucleotides read TGCGCCAGCAGCCCGGACCCTACGGGCTACGAGCAGTACTTC. Its translation: CASSPDPTGYEQYF.

This clonotype was recorded a few times. J is TRBJ2-1 and V is TRBV7-9, with 13 bases that match TRBD2. This CDR3 contains 14 residues. The germline V gene has CDR1 SEHNR and CDR2 FQNEAQ (reference sequence). The V segment lost 8 bases and the J segment 5 bases; nucleotides outside the gene matches: 3. Here the CDR3 DNA reads TGTGCCAGCTTGGGACTAGCGGGAAACAATGAGCAGTTCTTC. Protein sequence: CASLGLAGNNEQFF.

The CDR3 spells CAWSVGRSGNEKLFF. CDR3 nucleotides: TGTGCCTGGAGTGTCGGGCGTTCAGGGAATGAAAAACTGTTTTTT. The chain has TRBV30 and TRBJ1-4, with D possibly being TRBD1 (5 bases). The germline V and J ends were trimmed by 0 bases and 5 bases, with 13 bases remaining between them. The CDR3 is 15 residues long. Germline loops: CDR1 GTSNPN, CDR2 SVGIG (reference sequence). Full variable domain (remainder filled in from reference TRBV30 and TRBJ1-4): SQTIHQWPATLVQPVGSPLSLECTVEGTSNPNLYWYRQAAGRGLQLLFYSVGIGQISSEVPQNLSASRPQDRQFILSSKKLLLSDSGFYLCAWSVGRSGNEKLFFGSGTQLSVL.

A few counts support this clonotype. The genes are TRBV6-2 or TRBV6-3 and TRBJ1-1; D gene unclear. This CDR3 has 14 residues. CDR1 and CDR2 from the germline V gene are MNHEY and SVGEGT. Trimming shortened V by 8 bases and J by 0 bases, and 13 bases separated the two germline ends. CDR3: CASRQVGMNTEAFF. In DNA form, the CDR3 reads TGTGCCAGCCGCCAAGTAGGCATGAACACTGAAGCTTTCTTT.